This record covers a single T cell receptor beta chain. Germline CDR1 SEHNR, CDR2 FQNEAQ (reference sequence). Trimming removed 3 bases from V and 3 bases from J; junction bases left unmatched: 8. CDR3 length equals 16 residues. This entry belongs to a study of cytomegalovirus exposure and HLA in healthy donors. TCRdb's copy holds only in-frame clones and misses some; the assay was immunoSEQ multiplex PCR. The table shows about 160,000 clones, with around four fifths occurring only once. Sequences were obtained from PBMCs. J is TRBJ2-7 and V is TRBV7-9, with 10 bases fitting TRBD1. The receptor comes from a man aged 25 to 40 in good health and CMV-seropositive. The CDR3 DNA is TGTGCCAGCAGCTTGACAGGGGGCACGGGGTACTACGAGCAGTACTTC. Its protein product is CASSLTGGTGYYEQYF. The entire variable domain, with the rest obtained from reference TRBV7-9 and TRBJ2-7, is as follows: DTGVSQNPRHKITKRGQNVTFRCDPISEHNRLYWYRQTLGQGPEFLTYFQNEAQLEKSRLLSDRFSAERPKGSFSTLEIQRTEQGDSAMYLCASSLTGGTGYYEQYFGPGTRLTVT.